The present T cell receptor (beta chain) was sequenced within a study of T cell responses to AZD1222 COVID-19 vaccine. Overall study results and limits: An increase in Spike-specific TCR breadth and depth was observed after two AZD1222 doses. Close to half of all spike-specific TCRs reportedly target regions of the variants that are unmutated. Baseline antibody screening turned up just a handful of seropositive AZD1222 recipients.

To note about this clone: Its specificity is not known. In the same sample, other DNA sequences code for this CDR3.

The V and J ends lost 2 bases and 3 bases respectively, with 4 bases between them. The germline V gene encodes CDR1 SGDLS and CDR2 YYNGEE. The CDR3 is made up of 12 amino acids. TCRdb keeps only in-frame clones here, not all; method: immunoSEQ multiplex PCR. The table has 190,000 or so clones, about 93% seen once; the top ten hold roughly 1%. The receptor comes from an adult who received the AZD1222 COVID-19 vaccine. V and J are TRBV9 and TRBJ2-3, with unresolved D. The material sequenced was peripheral blood, taken 28 days after the second AZD1222 dose. DNA for the CDR3: TGTGCCAGCAGCGTGATAACAGATACGCAGTATTTT. It codes for CASSVITDTQYF. The full variable domain, rest sourced from reference TRBV9 and TRBJ2-3, is DSGVTQTPKHLITATGQRVTLRCSPRSGDLSVYWYQQSLDQGLQFLIQYYNGEERAKGNILERFSAQQFPDLHSELNLSSLELGDSALYFCASSVITDTQYFGPGTRLTVL.